The next 15 T cell receptor beta chains were all read from a single sample in a study of blood T cell repertoires in COVID-19. Only in-frame clones appear in the TCRdb table, and some are missing; sequencing was by immunoSEQ multiplex PCR. The sample shows about 80,000 clones, 70% to 90% of them seen only once. Sample: peripheral blood. The receptors derive from a woman older than 75 with acute or convalescent COVID-19.

In this sample, this clone turned up a few times. CDR3 region: CASSTRGRSGELFF. In nucleotides, the CDR3 is TGTGCCAGCAGCACCAGGGGGAGGTCCGGGGAGCTGTTTTTT. The genes are TRBV7-2 and TRBJ2-2, with D tentatively TRBD1 (7 bases). Germline CDR1 SGHTA, CDR2 FQGNSA. The CDR3 totals 14 residues. Trimming took 5 bases from V and 6 from J, leaving 13 bases between them.

J is TRBJ1-5 and V is TRBV7-9, with a possible D match to TRBD1 (6 bases). Germline CDR1 reads SEHNR; CDR2 reads FQNEAQ (reference sequence). CDR3 length equals 13 residues. Trimming shortened V by 5 bases and J by 3 bases, and 8 bases separated the two germline ends. CDR3 residues: CASSDRFNQPQHF. CDR3 sequence (DNA): TGTGCCAGCAGCGACAGGTTCAATCAGCCCCAGCATTTT.

The chain couples TRBV20-1 to TRBJ2-2; 10 bases are a match to TRBD2. After removal of 3 bases from V and 6 bases from J, the junction contained 7 bases not matched to a gene. This CDR3 spans 15 amino acids. Germline CDR1 and CDR2: DFQATT and SNEGSKA (reference sequence). The chain's CDR3 is CSASNRTSGSGELFF. In DNA form, the CDR3 reads TGCAGTGCTAGTAATCGGACTAGCGGTTCCGGGGAGCTGTTTTTT.

This rearrangement joins TRBV6-1 to TRBJ1-2, with 7 bases fitting TRBD1. The CDR3 is 14 residues long. The V and J ends lost 0 bases and 5 bases, in that order; junction bases with no gene match: 3. CDR1 is MNHNS, CDR2 SASEGT, per germline. The chain's CDR3 is CASSEALTGYGYTF. Written as DNA, the CDR3 is TGTGCCAGCAGTGAAGCCCTGACAGGGTATGGCTACACCTTC.

The chain recombines TRBV2 with TRBJ2-1; 10 bases are a match to TRBD1. The V segment lost 2 bases and the J segment 8 bases; nucleotides outside the gene matches: 6. CDR3 length: 15 residues. Germline loops: CDR1 SNHLY, CDR2 FYNNEI. The CDR3 here is CASSERTGGPYEQFF. The CDR3 nucleotides are TGTGCCAGCAGTGAACGGACAGGGGGTCCTTATGAGCAGTTCTTC.

This rearrangement joins TRBV28 to TRBJ1-4; 7 bases map to TRBD1. Trimming removed 10 bases from V and 5 bases from J; junction bases left unmatched: 10. The CDR3 has 14 amino acids. The germline V gene encodes CDR1 MDHEN and CDR2 SYDVKM. The CDR3: CATDRQGVNEKLFF. CDR3 sequence (DNA): TGTGCCACCGACCGACAGGGTGTCAATGAAAAACTGTTTTTT.

This clone was counted once. The chain combines TRBV6-5 with TRBJ1-3; maybe TRBD1 (5 bases). Trimming took 11 bases from V and 0 from J, leaving 14 bases between them. CDR1 is MNHEY and CDR2 is SVGAGI in the germline V gene. The CDR3 covers 14 residues. CDR3 amino acids: CALGPGISGNTIYF. In nucleotides, the CDR3 is TGTGCCCTGGGCCCAGGGATCTCTGGAAACACCATATATTTT.

The chain uses TRBV4-2 and TRBJ1-5; D perhaps matches TRBD1 (5 bases). V lost 0 bases to trimming and J lost 5 bases, with 11 bases between them. CDR1 is LGHNA, CDR2 YNFKEQ, per germline. CDR3 size: 15 residues. The DNA of the CDR3 is TGTGCCAGCAGCCAAGACCTGGCAGGGTATCAGCCCCAGCATTTT. Translating it yields CASSQDLAGYQPQHF.

V and J are TRBV29-1 and TRBJ1-1; 9 bases map to TRBD1. This CDR3 comprises 14 residues. Germline V lookup: CDR1 SQVTM, CDR2 ANQGSEA. V lost 7 bases, J lost 4 bases, and 10 bases stayed unmatched. DNA for the CDR3: TGCAGCGCCGTGGACAGGGGCGCGGGCACTGAAGCTTTCTTT. It encodes CSAVDRGAGTEAFF.

The V gene is TRBV10-2, the J gene TRBJ2-7; D possibly corresponds to TRBD1 (5 bases). This CDR3 has 14 amino acids. Trimming took 6 bases from V and 2 from J, leaving 14 bases between them. Looked up from germline, CDR1 is WSHSY and CDR2 is SAAADI. CDR3 nucleotide sequence: TGCGCCAGCAGCCAAGGACGGACAACCTACGAGCAGTACTTC. Residues: CASSQGRTTYEQYF.

The chain links TRBV29-1 to TRBJ1-1; a possible D gene is TRBD1 (5 bases). Trimming took off 4 bases at V and 4 bases at J, with 13 bases between the two ends. This CDR3 has 13 residues. Per germline, CDR1 SQVTM and CDR2 ANQGSEA. The CDR3 region is CSVGPRGGTEAFF. As DNA, the CDR3 is TGCAGCGTTGGACCTAGGGGAGGCACTGAAGCTTTCTTT.

Only a few counts were recorded for this clone. The same CDR3 can be traced to other DNA sequences in this sample. The chain couples TRBV29-1 to TRBJ2-5, with D perhaps matching TRBD2 (6 bases). V lost 4 bases and J lost 1, with 7 bases in between. This CDR3 region has 12 residues. CDR1 is SQVTM and CDR2 is ANQGSEA in the germline V gene. This chain's CDR3 is CSVAGAQETQYF. For the CDR3, the DNA is TGCAGCGTTGCGGGAGCCCAAGAGACCCAGTACTTC.

The chain uses TRBV11-3 and TRBJ2-5, with D tentatively TRBD1 (7 bases). V was cut by 5 bases and J by 3 bases, with 10 bases left in between. This CDR3 has 13 residues. Germline V gives CDR1 SGHNT, CDR2 YENEEA. CDR3 in amino acids: CASSAGQKETQYF. Here the CDR3 DNA reads TGTGCCAGCAGCGCGGGACAGAAAGAGACCCAGTACTTC. The complete variable domain, with remaining parts taken from reference TRBV11-3 and TRBJ2-5, reads EAGVVQSPRYKIIEKKQPVAFWCNPISGHNTLYWYLQNLGQGPELLIRYENEEAVDDSQLPKDRFSAERLKGVDSTLKIQPAELGDSAVYLCASSAGQKETQYFGPGTRLLVL.

This clone showed up just once. This rearrangement joins TRBV6-6 to TRBJ2-4; tentatively, D is TRBD1 (5 bases). Germline V gene sequence: CDR1 MNHNY, CDR2 SVGAGI (reference sequence). The CDR3 is 15 residues long. The V gene lost 0 bases and the J gene lost 4 bases, with 10 bases spanning the gap. Written as DNA, the CDR3 is TGTGCCAGCAGTTACTCGACTCAGGGTAAAAACATTCAGTACTTC. It codes for CASSYSTQGKNIQYF.

This chain uses TRBV6-1 with TRBJ1-2; D perhaps matches TRBD1 (5 bases). The CDR3 sequence is 13 residues long. With 6 bases removed from V and 6 bases from J, the gap between germline ends came to 14 bases. Germline values: CDR1 MNHNS, CDR2 SASEGT. The CDR3 protein is CASSAGTGDGYTF. CDR3 nucleotide sequence: TGTGCCAGCAGCGCCGGGACGGGAGATGGCTACACCTTC.